The following is a TCR beta chain sequence with its context. This sample was taken from a study of patients and donors after allogeneic stem cell transplantation. From germline, CDR1 is KGHSH and CDR2 LQKENI. This CDR3 contains 15 residues. Between the trimmed V and J ends, which lost 2 bases and 8 bases, there was a span of 13 bases. Each CDR3 protein gets one entry after TCRdb re-called the RT-PCR reads with MiXCR. Among around 200,000 distinct CDR3 sequences listed, roughly 38% were seen once. This receptor was obtained from a human donor who was either an allogeneic HSCT recipient or a stem cell or donor lymphocyte infusion donor (not recorded which). It is not recorded whose cells these are; they may come from a transplant donor. The J gene is TRBJ1-6, the V gene TRBV18, with TRBD1 as a possible D gene (6 bases). The sample taken for sequencing was blood, either unsorted or a sorted T cell fraction (not recorded which). The CDR3 DNA is TGTGCCAGCTCACCAGCAGGGGCGGGGGATTCACCCCTCCACTTT. This sequence encodes CASSPAGAGDSPLHF.